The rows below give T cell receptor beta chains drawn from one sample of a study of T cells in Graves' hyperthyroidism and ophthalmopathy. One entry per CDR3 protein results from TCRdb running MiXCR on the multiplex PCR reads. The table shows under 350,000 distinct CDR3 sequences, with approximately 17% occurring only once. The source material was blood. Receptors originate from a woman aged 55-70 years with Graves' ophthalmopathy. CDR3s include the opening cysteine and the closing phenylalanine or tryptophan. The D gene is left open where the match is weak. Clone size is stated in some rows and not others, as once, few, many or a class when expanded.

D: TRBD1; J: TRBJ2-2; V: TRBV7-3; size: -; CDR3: CASSPAGGNTGELFF; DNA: TGTGCCAGCAGCCCCGCAGGGGGGAACACCGGGGAGCTGTTTTTT
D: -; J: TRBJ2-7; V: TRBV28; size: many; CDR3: CASRLNRQSSYEQYF; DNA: TGTGCCAGCAGATTAAATCGACAGAGCTCCTACGAGCAGTACTTC
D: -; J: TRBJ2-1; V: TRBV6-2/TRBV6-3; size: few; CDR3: CASSSGSSYNEQFF; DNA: TGTGCCAGCAGTTCTGGGAGCTCCTACAATGAGCAGTTCTTC
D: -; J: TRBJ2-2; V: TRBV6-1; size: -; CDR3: CASRLGGTGELFF; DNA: TGTGCCAGCCGTTTGGGGGGCACCGGGGAGCTGTTTTTT
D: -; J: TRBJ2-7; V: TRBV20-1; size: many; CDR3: CSARRGEGIYEQYF; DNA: TGCAGTGCTAGGCGTGGTGAGGGAATCTACGAGCAGTACTTC
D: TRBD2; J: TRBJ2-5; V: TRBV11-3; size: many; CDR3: CASSSGTSGQETQYF; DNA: TGTGCCAGCAGTTCCGGGACTAGCGGTCAAGAGACCCAGTACTTC
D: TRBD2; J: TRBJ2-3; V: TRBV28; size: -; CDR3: CASSGPRTRRYYTDTQYF; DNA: TGTGCCAGCAGTGGGCCAAGGACTAGACGTTATTATACAGATACGCAGTATTTT
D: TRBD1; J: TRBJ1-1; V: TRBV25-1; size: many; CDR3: CASSEPAGQGRPEAFF; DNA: TGTGCCAGCAGTGAGCCCGCGGGACAGGGGCGCCCTGAAGCTTTCTTT
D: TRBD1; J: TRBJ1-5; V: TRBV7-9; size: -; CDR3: CASSLGGQLNPPQHF; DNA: TGTGCCAGCAGCTTAGGGGGACAGTTGAATCCTCCCCAGCATTTT
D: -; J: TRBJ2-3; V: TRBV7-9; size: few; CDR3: CASSKGDFSGTDTQYF; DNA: TGTGCCAGCAGCAAGGGGGACTTTTCAGGCACAGATACGCAGTATTTT
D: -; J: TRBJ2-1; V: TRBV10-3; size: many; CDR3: CAISEAQDSSGYNEQFF; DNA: TGTGCCATCAGTGAGGCTCAGGACAGTTCGGGATACAATGAGCAGTTCTTC
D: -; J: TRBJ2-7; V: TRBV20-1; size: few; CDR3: CSARPRTYEQYF; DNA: TGCAGTGCTAGACCAAGAACCTACGAGCAGTACTTC
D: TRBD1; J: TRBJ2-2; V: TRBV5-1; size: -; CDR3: CASSFQGDTGELFF; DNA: TGCGCCAGCAGCTTTCAGGGGGACACCGGGGAGCTGTTTTTT
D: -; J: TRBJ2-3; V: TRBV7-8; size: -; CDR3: CASSAVTDTQYF; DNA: TGTGCCAGCAGCGCCGTGACAGATACGCAGTATTTT
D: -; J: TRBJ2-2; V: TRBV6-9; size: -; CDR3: CASSYFLGGTGELFF; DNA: TGTGCCAGCAGTTACTTCCTGGGGGGCACCGGGGAGCTGTTTTTT
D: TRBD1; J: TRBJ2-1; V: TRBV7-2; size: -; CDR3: CASRTPGTENPNEQFF; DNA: TGTGCCAGTCGCACCCCCGGGACAGAAAACCCTAATGAGCAGTTCTTC
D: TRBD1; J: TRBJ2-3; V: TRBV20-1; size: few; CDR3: CSARPTLGQGISTDTQYF; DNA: TGCAGTGCTAGACCGACGTTAGGACAGGGAATCAGCACAGATACGCAGTATTTT